Below are 24 T cell receptor beta chains sequenced from a single sample in a study of T cells after posttransplantation cyclophosphamide. TCRdb's copy holds only in-frame clones and misses some; the assay was immunoSEQ multiplex PCR. The sample holds 20,000 to 25,000 clones, 73% seen once. The sample was memory CD4+ T cells sorted from PBMCs. The receptors derive from a woman aged 55-69 years in good health, CMV-negative, and a related stem cell transplant donor.

The J gene is TRBJ2-7, the V gene TRBV20-1; 8 nucleotides agree with TRBD1. The CDR3 is 11 amino acids. V lost 7 bases, J lost 9 bases, and 8 bases stayed unmatched. Germline V gene data show CDR1 as DFQATT and CDR2 as SNEGSKA (reference sequence). The CDR3 nucleotides are TGCAGTGGGCAGGGGGCATGGGGGCAGTACTTC. Its protein is CSGQGAWGQYF.

This chain links TRBV7-2 with TRBJ2-7; 15 bases align to TRBD2. The CDR3 extends over 14 amino acids. Germline V CDR1 and CDR2: SGHTA, FQGNSA. The trim removed 4 bases at V and 7 bases at J, leaving 2 bases unmatched. CDR3: CASSSGTSGREQYF. The CDR3 bases are TGTGCCAGCAGCTCCGGGACTAGCGGGAGGGAGCAGTACTTC.

The genes are TRBV28 and TRBJ2-5; a possible D gene is TRBD1 (6 bases). The V and J ends lost 3 bases and 6 bases respectively, with 11 bases between them. CDR1 is MDHEN, CDR2 SYDVKM, per germline. The CDR3 has 13 residues. The CDR3 protein is CASSLVRGKTQYF. CDR3 in DNA: TGTGCCAGCAGTTTGGTCAGGGGAAAGACCCAGTACTTC.

The genes are TRBV2 and TRBJ2-2; the match to TRBD2 covers 10 bases. The CDR3 consists of 14 residues. The V segment lost 7 bases and the J segment 4 bases; nucleotides outside the gene matches: 3. Per germline, CDR1 SNHLY and CDR2 FYNNEI. The DNA of the CDR3 is TGTGCCAGCACTAGACTAGCGGGCACCGGGGAGCTGTTTTTT. Protein product: CASTRLAGTGELFF.

This chain links TRBV5-1 with TRBJ1-1; 7 bases align to TRBD1. The CDR3 is 15 amino acids. CDR1 and CDR2 (germline): SGHRS, YFSETQ. Unmatched junction bases numbered 8, after V lost 4 bases and J lost 2 bases. This CDR3 is CASSLTGALNTEAFF. CDR3 in DNA: TGCGCCAGCAGCCTAACAGGGGCCCTCAACACTGAAGCTTTCTTT. The full variable domain, in which reference TRBV5-1 and TRBJ1-1 provide the parts outside the CDR3, is KAGVTQTPRYLIKTRGQQVTLSCSPISGHRSVSWYQQTPGQGLQFLFEYFSETQRNKGNFPGRFSGRQFSNSRSEMNVSTLELGDSALYLCASSLTGALNTEAFFGQGTRLTVV.

This chain connects TRBV28 to TRBJ2-7; 7 bases are a match to TRBD1. The length of the CDR3 is 13 residues. Per germline, CDR1 MDHEN and CDR2 SYDVKM. V lost 1 base and J lost 3; bases outside the gene matches: 0. DNA of the CDR3: TGTGCCAGCAGTTTATCAGGGGGCTACGAGCAGTACTTC. Encoded protein: CASSLSGGYEQYF.

The V call is TRBV5-6, the J call TRBJ2-3, with 9 nucleotides matching TRBD2. Per germline, CDR1 SGHDT and CDR2 YYEEEE. The CDR3 sequence is 16 residues long. Unmatched junction bases numbered 9, after V lost 1 base and J lost 6 bases. DNA for the CDR3: TGTGCCAGCAGCTTGTTTCTCCTAGCGGGACAGGATACGCAGTATTTT. Amino acids: CASSLFLLAGQDTQYF.

The rearrangement joins TRBV7-9 to TRBJ1-1; weak D call: TRBD1 (6 bases). Trimming removed 4 bases from V and 7 bases from J, with 10 bases in between. The length of the CDR3 is 12 residues. Germline-derived CDR1 and CDR2 are SEHNR and FQNEAQ (reference sequence). The CDR3 nucleotides are TGTGCCAGCAGCTCGGACAGCCTTGAAGCTTTCTTT. This codes for CASSSDSLEAFF.

J is TRBJ2-1 and V is TRBV11-2; 8 bases are shared with TRBD2. Per germline, CDR1 SGHAT and CDR2 FQNNGV. There are 17 residues in the CDR3. After removal of 5 bases from V and 2 bases from J, the junction contained 11 bases not matched to a gene. The CDR3 is CASSLNPSGSPYNEQFF. The CDR3 nucleotides read TGTGCCAGCAGCCTGAACCCCAGCGGGAGCCCCTACAATGAGCAGTTCTTC. Drawing the rest from reference TRBV11-2 and TRBJ2-1, the complete variable domain is EAGVAQSPRYKIIEKRQSVAFWCNPISGHATLYWYQQILGQGPKLLIQFQNNGVVDDSQLPKDRFSAERLKGVDSTLKIQPAKLEDSAVYLCASSLNPSGSPYNEQFFGPGTRLTVL.

J is TRBJ2-6 and V is TRBV5-1; D might be TRBD1 (5 bases). This CDR3 has 18 residues. Per germline, CDR1 SGHRS and CDR2 YFSETQ. The germline V and J ends were trimmed by 1 base and 2 bases, with 16 bases remaining between them. The CDR3 nucleotides are TGCGCCAGCAGCTTGACAGGTTCCACCTCGGCTGGGGCCAACGTCCTGACTTTC. Its protein is CASSLTGSTSAGANVLTF.

This clone was picked up a small number of times. The V gene is TRBV5-1, the J gene TRBJ1-2; TRBD1 might be the D (6 bases). The CDR3 contains 14 residues. With 4 bases removed from V and 4 bases from J, the gap between germline ends came to 14 bases. CDR1 and CDR2 (germline): SGHRS, YFSETQ. This CDR3 reads CASSLQTGPYGYTF. CDR3 DNA: TGCGCCAGCAGCCTCCAGACAGGACCCTATGGCTACACCTTC. Variable domain in full (rest from reference TRBV5-1 and TRBJ1-2): KAGVTQTPRYLIKTRGQQVTLSCSPISGHRSVSWYQQTPGQGLQFLFEYFSETQRNKGNFPGRFSGRQFSNSRSEMNVSTLELGDSALYLCASSLQTGPYGYTFGSGTRLTVV.

This chain's CDR3 is CASSARGGESSYNEQFF. The CDR3 nucleotides are TGTGCCAGCAGCGCTCGGGGAGGAGAAAGCTCCTACAATGAGCAGTTCTTC. The rearrangement links TRBV9 to TRBJ2-1; possible D gene TRBD2, 6 bases. The germline CDR1 and CDR2 sequences are SGDLS and YYNGEE. CDR3 length: 17 residues. The V and J ends lost 3 bases and 0 bases respectively, with 16 bases between them.

The chain uses TRBV18 and TRBJ2-7; 11 nucleotides line up with TRBD2. The CDR3 sequence is 18 residues long. The V gene end was trimmed by 1 base and the J gene end by 0 bases; junction bases not matched to a gene: 8. Germline loops: CDR1 KGHSH, CDR2 LQKENI. The CDR3 sequence is CASSPQVLAGGPSYEQYF. In nucleotides, the CDR3 is TGTGCCAGCTCACCACAAGTGCTAGCGGGAGGACCCTCCTACGAGCAGTACTTC.

The chain combines TRBV27 with TRBJ2-3, with TRBD2 matching over 16 bases. This CDR3 contains 19 residues. The germline gives CDR1 MNHEY, CDR2 SMNVEV (reference sequence). The V gene end was trimmed by 1 base and the J gene end by 3 bases; junction bases not matched to a gene: 7. Written as DNA, the CDR3 is TGTGCCAGCAGTTTATGGGGACTAGCGGGGGGGGTCTTGACAGATACGCAGTATTTT. It is translated as CASSLWGLAGGVLTDTQYF.

The chain combines TRBV5-4 with TRBJ2-1; TRBD1 matches at 9 bases. After removal of 4 bases from V and 1 base from J, the junction contained 6 bases not matched to a gene. The CDR3 length is 16 residues. Germline V gene lookup returns CDR1 SGHNT and CDR2 YYREEE (reference sequence). The CDR3 region has the DNA TGTGCCAGCAGCACTGCCGGGACAGGGTCCTACAATGAGCAGTTCTTC. It specifies CASSTAGTGSYNEQFF.

This chain connects TRBV5-8 to TRBJ1-1, with TRBD1 as a possible D gene (5 bases). The CDR3 sequence is 14 residues long. Germline CDR1 is SGHTS and CDR2 is YDEGEE. The V end was cut by 4 bases, the J end by 5 bases, with 15 bases between. The CDR3 is CASSPSAGRTEAFF. CDR3 coding DNA: TGTGCCAGCAGCCCCTCAGCAGGGCGGACTGAAGCTTTCTTT.

This chain links TRBV9 with TRBJ2-6; unclear D gene. Germline V gene data show CDR1 as SGDLS and CDR2 as YYNGEE. This CDR3 is 16 amino acids long. Trimming stripped 0 bases from V and 2 bases from J, with 9 bases between. The CDR3 loop reads CASSVGQATGANVLTF. DNA for the CDR3: TGTGCCAGCAGCGTAGGGCAGGCCACTGGGGCCAACGTCCTGACTTTC. The complete variable domain, with remaining parts taken from reference TRBV9 and TRBJ2-6, reads DSGVTQTPKHLITATGQRVTLRCSPRSGDLSVYWYQQSLDQGLQFLIQYYNGEERAKGNILERFSAQQFPDLHSELNLSSLELGDSALYFCASSVGQATGANVLTFGAGSRLTVL.

This clone was detected a few times. This chain links TRBV5-1 with TRBJ2-7; a possible D gene is TRBD2 (7 bases). This CDR3 has 15 amino acids. CDR1 is SGHRS and CDR2 is YFSETQ in the germline V gene. V lost 1 base and J 0 bases, leaving 11 bases between the germline ends. CDR3 DNA: TGCGCCAGCAGCTTGAGCGGGACAAACTCCTACGAGCAGTACTTC. Translating it yields CASSLSGTNSYEQYF.

This clone showed up just a few times. The rearrangement uses TRBV15 and TRBJ1-5; D is undetermined. The V end lost 0 bases, the J end lost 7 bases, and 7 bases lay between the germline ends. Germline V lookup: CDR1 LNHNV, CDR2 YYDKDF (reference sequence). This CDR3 is built from 13 residues. This CDR3 reads CATSRELPQPQHF. CDR3 sequence (DNA): TGTGCCACCAGCAGAGAACTACCACAGCCCCAGCATTTT.

This rearrangement joins TRBV12-2 to TRBJ2-7; the table gives TRBD2 as D, unverified against the DNA. TRBV12-2 constitutes a pseudogene. The length of the CDR3 is 14 residues. CDR3 bases: TGTGCAAGTCGCCTGGACGGGGGGCCCTACGAGCAGTACTTC. It encodes CASRLDGGPYEQYF.

The genes are TRBV27 and TRBJ1-1, with TRBD1 identical over 9 bases. Germline CDR1 MNHEY, CDR2 SMNVEV (reference sequence). V shed 7 bases, J shed 2 bases, and the junction held 11 bases outside the gene matches. The CDR3 loop spans 16 amino acids. CDR3 coding DNA: TGTGCCAGCACCCCTCTCCTGGGACAGGGTAACACTGAAGCTTTCTTT. This translates into CASTPLLGQGNTEAFF.

The rearrangement links TRBV19 to TRBJ2-6; D possibly corresponds to TRBD1 (6 bases). The CDR3 has 15 residues. Germline assignment: CDR1 LNHDA and CDR2 SQIVND (reference sequence). Trimming removed 8 bases at V and 4 bases at J, with 15 bases between. The CDR3 protein is CASHEQGSGANVLTF. The CDR3 DNA reads TGTGCCAGTCACGAACAGGGTTCGGGGGCCAACGTCCTGACTTTC. The whole variable domain, remainder taken from reference TRBV19 and TRBJ2-6, is DGGITQSPKYLFRKEGQNVTLSCEQNLNHDAMYWYRQDPGQGLRLIYYSQIVNDFQKGDIAEGYSVSREKKESFPLTVTSAQKNPTAFYLCASHEQGSGANVLTFGAGSRLTVL.

The chain combines TRBV4-2 with TRBJ2-6; TRBD1 agrees at 7 bases. This CDR3 is built from 19 residues. Germline assignment: CDR1 LGHNA and CDR2 YNFKEQ. Trimming cost V 2 bases and J 0 bases; bases outside gene matches: 10. For the CDR3, the DNA is TGTGCCAGCAGCCAAAAAATCCGGACAGGCGGCTCTGGGGCCAACGTCCTGACTTTC. Translated, it gives CASSQKIRTGGSGANVLTF.

J is TRBJ2-7 and V is TRBV5-6, with 9 bases aligning to TRBD2. The ends lost 3 bases at V and 3 bases at J; junction bases unmatched: 4. The CDR3 runs to 14 residues. Germline values: CDR1 SGHDT, CDR2 YYEEEE. The chain's CDR3 is CASSSAGGIYEQYF. The CDR3 DNA reads as TGTGCCAGCAGCTCAGCGGGGGGAATCTACGAGCAGTACTTC.